The 8 T cell receptor beta chains below were found in one sample sequenced in a study of cytomegalovirus exposure and HLA in healthy donors. The data were produced by immunoSEQ multiplex PCR, yet TCRdb's version contains in-frame clones alone and is incomplete. In the table there are 250,000 to 350,000 clones, approximately 86% of which are singletons. The material sequenced was PBMCs. The receptors shown here come from a man aged 25-45 years in good health and CMV-seronegative.

V is TRBV7-9 and J is TRBJ2-3, with TRBD2 matching 8 bases. Germline values: CDR1 SEHNR, CDR2 FQNEAQ (reference sequence). V trimming: 5 bases; J trimming: 10 bases; junction bases outside the gene matches: 17. This CDR3 comprises 16 residues. CDR3 nucleotides: TGTGCCAGCAGCCACCGGGGGGGCCGACAAACTGATGCGCAGTATTTT. It encodes CASSHRGGRQTDAQYF.

The J gene is TRBJ2-2, the V gene TRBV6-4; possible D gene TRBD1, 5 bases. CDR1 is MRHNA, CDR2 SNTAGT, per germline. V was cut by 6 bases and J by 6 bases, with 11 bases left in between. This CDR3 has 13 amino acids. The CDR3 DNA sequence: TGTGCCAGCAGCGACAGAGCTGCCGGGGAGCTGTTTTTT. This encodes CASSDRAAGELFF.

In its sample, this clone was seen a few times. The V and J genes are TRBV6-4 and TRBJ2-1; 9 bases align to TRBD2. Unmatched junction bases numbered 6, after V lost 2 bases and J lost 4 bases. This CDR3 is built from 16 residues. Germline V lookup: CDR1 MRHNA, CDR2 SNTAGT. The DNA of the CDR3 is TGTGCCAGCAGTGACCACTTAGCGGGAGATTACAATGAGCAGTTCTTC. It yields the protein CASSDHLAGDYNEQFF.

The chain has TRBV6-5 and TRBJ1-1; 10 nucleotides line up with TRBD1. The germline V gene encodes CDR1 MNHEY and CDR2 SVGAGI. There are 13 residues in the CDR3. V dropped 5 bases and J dropped 8; count of bases not matched to a gene: 5. The CDR3 DNA is TGTGCCAGCAGTGAATGGACAGGGGGAGAAGCTTTCTTT. Protein: CASSEWTGGEAFF.

The chain recombines TRBV6-1 with TRBJ1-4; D is possibly TRBD1 (6 bases). The CDR3 has 17 amino acids. Germline loops: CDR1 MNHNS, CDR2 SASEGT. V lost 1 base and J lost 1, with 13 bases in between. DNA for the CDR3: TGTGCCAGCAGTGAAGGGGATCTAGGGGGAACTAATGAAAAACTGTTTTTT. This translates into CASSEGDLGGTNEKLFF.

V is TRBV6-1 and J is TRBJ1-1; 7 bases match TRBD1. Looked up from germline, CDR1 is MNHNS and CDR2 is SASEGT. This CDR3 is built from 13 residues. The V gene end was trimmed by 5 bases and the J gene end by 4 bases; junction bases not matched to a gene: 4. In DNA, the CDR3 is TGTGCCAGCAGTATGGACAGGAGCACTGAAGCTTTCTTT. Its protein is CASSMDRSTEAFF.

The chain employs TRBV7-9 and TRBJ1-6; 7 nucleotides match TRBD1. This CDR3 contains 14 residues. Germline values: CDR1 SEHNR, CDR2 FQNEAQ (reference sequence). V shed 5 bases and J 8 bases; nucleotides not matched to a gene: 6. CDR3 sequence: CASSRQGGYSPLHF. The CDR3 DNA reads as TGTGCCAGCAGCCGACAGGGAGGCTATTCACCCCTCCACTTT.

This clone was picked up a small number of times. V gene TRBV11-2 combines with J gene TRBJ1-2; 9 positions match TRBD1. This CDR3 is built from 15 residues. With 4 bases clipped from V and 3 bases from J, the junction kept 6 bases outside the gene matches. In germline, CDR1 is SGHAT, CDR2 FQNNGV. DNA of the CDR3: TGTGCCAGCAGCTCGCACCGGGACAGGGACTATGGCTACACCTTC. Its translation is CASSSHRDRDYGYTF. The variable domain in full, completed from reference TRBV11-2 and TRBJ1-2, reads EAGVAQSPRYKIIEKRQSVAFWCNPISGHATLYWYQQILGQGPKLLIQFQNNGVVDDSQLPKDRFSAERLKGVDSTLKIQPAKLEDSAVYLCASSSHRDRDYGYTFGSGTRLTVV.